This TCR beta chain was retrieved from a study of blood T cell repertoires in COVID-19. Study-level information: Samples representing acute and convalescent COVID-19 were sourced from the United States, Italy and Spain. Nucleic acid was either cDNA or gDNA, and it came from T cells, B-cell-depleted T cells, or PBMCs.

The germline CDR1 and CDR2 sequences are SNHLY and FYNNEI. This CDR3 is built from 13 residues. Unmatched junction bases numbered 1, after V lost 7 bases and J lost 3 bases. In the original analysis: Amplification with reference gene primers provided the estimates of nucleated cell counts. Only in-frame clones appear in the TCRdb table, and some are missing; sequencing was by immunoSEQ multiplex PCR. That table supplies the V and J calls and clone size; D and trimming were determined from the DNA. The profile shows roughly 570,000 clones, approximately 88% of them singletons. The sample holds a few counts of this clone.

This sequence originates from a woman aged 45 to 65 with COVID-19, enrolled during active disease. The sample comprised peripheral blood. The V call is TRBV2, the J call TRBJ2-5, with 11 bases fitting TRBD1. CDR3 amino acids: CASKGQGEETQYF. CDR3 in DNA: TGTGCCAGCAAGGGACAGGGGGAAGAGACCCAGTACTTC.